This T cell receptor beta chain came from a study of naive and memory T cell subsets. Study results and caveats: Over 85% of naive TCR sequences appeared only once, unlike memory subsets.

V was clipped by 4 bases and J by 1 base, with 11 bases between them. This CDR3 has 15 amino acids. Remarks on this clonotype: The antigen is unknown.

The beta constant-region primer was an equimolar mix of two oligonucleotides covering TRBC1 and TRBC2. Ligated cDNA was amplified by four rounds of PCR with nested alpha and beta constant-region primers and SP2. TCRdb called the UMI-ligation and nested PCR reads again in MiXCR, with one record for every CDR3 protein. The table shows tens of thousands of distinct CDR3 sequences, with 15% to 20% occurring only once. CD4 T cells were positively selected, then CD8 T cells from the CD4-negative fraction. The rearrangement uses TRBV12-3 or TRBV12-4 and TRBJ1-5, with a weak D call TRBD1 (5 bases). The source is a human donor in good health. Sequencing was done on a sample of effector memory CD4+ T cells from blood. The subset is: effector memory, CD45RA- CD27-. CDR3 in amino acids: CASSSSQGSNQPQHF. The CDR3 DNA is TGTGCCAGCAGTTCGTCCCAGGGAAGCAATCAGCCCCAGCATTTT.